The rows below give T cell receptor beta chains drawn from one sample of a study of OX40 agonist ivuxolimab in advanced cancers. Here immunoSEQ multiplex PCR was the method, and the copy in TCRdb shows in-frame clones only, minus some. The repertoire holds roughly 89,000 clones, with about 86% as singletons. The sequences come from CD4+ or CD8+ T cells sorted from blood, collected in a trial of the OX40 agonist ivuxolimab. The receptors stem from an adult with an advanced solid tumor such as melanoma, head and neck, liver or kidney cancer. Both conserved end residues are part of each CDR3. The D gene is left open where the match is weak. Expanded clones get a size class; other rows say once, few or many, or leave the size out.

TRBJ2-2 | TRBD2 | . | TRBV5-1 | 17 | CASSLGTSGSDTGELFF | TGCGCCAGCAGCTTGGGGACTAGCGGGAGTGACACCGGGGAGCTGTTTTTT
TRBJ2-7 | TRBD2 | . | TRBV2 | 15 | CASRGSGRAAYEQYF | TGTGCCAGCAGGGGGAGCGGGAGGGCGGCCTACGAGCAGTACTTC
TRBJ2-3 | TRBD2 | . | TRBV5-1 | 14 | CASSFGGVTDTQYF | TGCGCCAGCAGCTTCGGGGGGGTCACAGATACGCAGTATTTT
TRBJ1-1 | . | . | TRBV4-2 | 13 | CASSQDRYTEAFF | TGTGCCAGCAGCCAAGACAGGTACACTGAAGCTTTCTTT
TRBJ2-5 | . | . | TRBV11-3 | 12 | CASSLGRETQYF | TGTGCCAGCAGCCTGGGTCGAGAGACCCAGTACTTC
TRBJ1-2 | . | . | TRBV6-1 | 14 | CASSELPNQAGYTF | TGTGCCAGCAGTGAGCTTCCGAACCAGGCAGGCTACACCTTC
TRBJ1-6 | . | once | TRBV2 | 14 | CASSGTAYNSPLHF | TGTGCCAGCAGTGGGACAGCTTATAATTCACCCCTCCACTTT
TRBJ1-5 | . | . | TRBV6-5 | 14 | CASSYSERAQPQHF | TGTGCCAGCAGTTACTCAGAACGGGCTCAGCCCCAGCATTTT
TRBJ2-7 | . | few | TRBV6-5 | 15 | CASSSSAGGRYEQYF | TGTGCCAGCAGTTCATCGGCCGGGGGGCGGTACGAGCAGTACTTC
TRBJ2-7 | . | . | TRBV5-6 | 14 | CASSSGAFSYEQYF | TGTGCCAGCAGCTCTGGAGCCTTTTCCTACGAGCAGTACTTC
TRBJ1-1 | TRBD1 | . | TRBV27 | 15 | CASRPGTGANTEAFF | TGTGCCAGCAGACCCGGGACAGGGGCAAACACTGAAGCTTTCTTT
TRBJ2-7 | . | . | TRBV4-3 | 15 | CASSQDTAGSYEQYF | TGCGCCAGCAGCCAAGACACAGCGGGCTCCTACGAGCAGTACTTC
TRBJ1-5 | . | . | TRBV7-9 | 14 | CASSLGLSNQPQHF | TGTGCCAGCAGCTTGGGTCTTAGCAATCAGCCCCAGCATTTT
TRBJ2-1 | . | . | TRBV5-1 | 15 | CASSLSVSSYNEQFF | TGCGCCAGCAGCTTGTCGGTCAGCTCCTACAATGAGCAGTTCTTC
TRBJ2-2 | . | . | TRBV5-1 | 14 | CASSRDGGTGELFF | TGCGCCAGCAGTCGGGACGGGGGCACCGGGGAGCTGTTTTTT
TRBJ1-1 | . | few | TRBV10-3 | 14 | CAISVRGEGTEAFF | TGTGCCATCAGTGTGCGAGGAGAGGGTACTGAAGCTTTCTTT
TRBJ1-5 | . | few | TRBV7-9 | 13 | CASSRSGDQPQHF | TGTGCCAGCAGCCGCTCCGGGGATCAGCCCCAGCATTTT
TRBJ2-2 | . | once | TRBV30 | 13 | CAFQRTNTGELFF | TGTGCCTTCCAGCGGACGAACACCGGGGAGCTGTTTTTT
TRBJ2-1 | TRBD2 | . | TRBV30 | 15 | CAWVAGGGLYNEQFF | TGTGCCTGGGTAGCGGGAGGGGGTCTTTACAATGAGCAGTTCTTC
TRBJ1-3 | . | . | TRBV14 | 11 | CASSQSHTIYF | TGTGCCAGCAGCCAATCCCACACCATATATTTT
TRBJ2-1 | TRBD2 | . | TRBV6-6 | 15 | CASSSSGSYRNEQFF | TGTGCCAGCAGTTCTAGCGGGAGTTATCGCAATGAGCAGTTCTTC
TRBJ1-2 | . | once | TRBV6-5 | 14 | CASSYSDRSLGYTF | TGTGCCAGCAGTTACTCTGACAGGTCCCTGGGCTACACCTTC
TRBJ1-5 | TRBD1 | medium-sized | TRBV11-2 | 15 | CASSLDWGGGQPQHF | TGTGCCAGCAGCTTAGATTGGGGAGGGGGCCAGCCCCAGCATTTT
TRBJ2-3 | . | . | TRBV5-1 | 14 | CASGWGRETDTQYF | TGCGCCAGCGGGTGGGGCAGGGAGACAGATACGCAGTATTTT
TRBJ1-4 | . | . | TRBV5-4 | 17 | CASSLAGTQGRGEKLFF | TGTGCCAGCAGCTTGGCTGGGACACAAGGTCGTGGTGAAAAACTGTTTTTT
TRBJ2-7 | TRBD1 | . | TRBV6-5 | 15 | CASSYRGRFNYEQYF | TGTGCCAGCAGTTACAGGGGGCGATTCAACTACGAGCAGTACTTC
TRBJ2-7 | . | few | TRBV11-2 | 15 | CASSFQGHEKYEQYF | TGTGCCAGCAGCTTCCAGGGGCACGAGAAGTACGAGCAGTACTTC
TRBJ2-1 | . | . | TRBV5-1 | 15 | CASSLGVGPTYEQFF | TGCGCCAGCAGCTTGGGAGTTGGGCCTACATATGAGCAGTTCTTC
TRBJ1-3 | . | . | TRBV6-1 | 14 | CASREQGSGNTIYF | TGTGCCAGCAGAGAGCAGGGATCTGGAAACACCATATATTTT
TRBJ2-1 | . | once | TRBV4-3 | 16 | CASSQGGPSFGGEQFF | TGCGCCAGCAGCCAAGGGGGACCCTCGTTCGGGGGTGAGCAGTTCTTC
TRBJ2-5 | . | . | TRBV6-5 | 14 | CASSYSTGQETQYF | TGTGCCAGCAGTTACTCGACTGGGCAAGAGACCCAGTACTTC
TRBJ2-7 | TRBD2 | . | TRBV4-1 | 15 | CASSLTTSGQFEQYF | TGCGCCAGCAGCCTTACGACTAGCGGGCAATTCGAGCAGTACTTC
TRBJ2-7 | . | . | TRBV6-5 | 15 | CASSYDWWGGNEQYF | TGTGCCAGCAGTTACGATTGGTGGGGTGGAAACGAGCAGTACTTC
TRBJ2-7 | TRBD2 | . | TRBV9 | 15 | CASSASGSTFYEQYF | TGTGCCAGCAGCGCTAGCGGGAGTACGTTCTACGAGCAGTACTTC
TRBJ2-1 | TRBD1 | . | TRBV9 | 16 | CASSVAYRGLYNEQFF | TGTGCCAGCAGCGTAGCTTACAGGGGGCTATACAATGAGCAGTTCTTC